A single sample gave rise to the 21 T cell receptor beta chains below, sequenced in a study of post-analysis software for immune sequencing data. General observations from the study: Four or five TRBV segments (TRBV5-6, TRBV5-1 and TRBV20-1 among them) occurred more frequently in patients than in controls.

Antigen specificity for these receptors is unknown. Presence of unique molecular identifiers characterized the TCR beta cDNA libraries. TCRdb redid the calling of the PCR reads with MiXCR, one entry per CDR3 protein. The sample records roughly 540,000 distinct CDR3 sequences, around a third being singletons. The sequenced sample was blood. These receptors all stem from a girl aged 2-17 years with multiple sclerosis.

The chain joins TRBV10-2 to TRBJ2-7; D ambiguous. Germline assignment: CDR1 WSHSY and CDR2 SAAADI. The CDR3 consists of 12 residues. The ends were cut back, 6 bases at V and 1 base at J, with 7 bases in the middle. CDR3 nucleotide sequence: TGCGCCAGCAGCATGAGTTCCTACGAGCAGTACTTC. This codes for CASSMSSYEQYF.

This clonotype has a count of ten or more. V and J are TRBV7-9 and TRBJ1-2, with unresolved D. The germline V gene has CDR1 SEHNR and CDR2 FQNEAQ (reference sequence). This CDR3 contains 15 residues. Deletions cut 1 base from V and 4 bases from J, with 13 bases between. The DNA for the CDR3 is TGTGCCAGCAGCTTAGTGGGCAGAAAGGCCTATGGCTACACCTTC. It translates to CASSLVGRKAYGYTF.

This clonotype was picked up a small number of times. CDR3 protein: CASSSPRIGTSGGLYNEQFF. CDR3 in DNA: TGTGCCAGCAGCTCCCCCCGGATTGGGACTAGCGGGGGGCTTTACAATGAGCAGTTCTTC. V and J are TRBV7-3 and TRBJ2-1; TRBD2 matches at 15 bases. The V segment lost 4 bases and the J segment 4 bases; nucleotides outside the gene matches: 14. The CDR3 is 20 amino acids. The germline CDR1 and CDR2 sequences are SGHTA and FQGTGA.

This clonotype appeared a few times. The chain is built from TRBV4-1 and TRBJ2-3; unclear D gene. V was pared by 1 base and J by 3 bases, with 11 bases between. Germline assignment: CDR1 MGHRA and CDR2 YSYEKL. The CDR3 has 15 residues. The CDR3 is CASSQGLGGTDTQYF. The CDR3 nucleotides are TGCGCCAGCAGCCAAGGCCTCGGCGGTACAGATACGCAGTATTTT.

This chain joins TRBV10-3 and TRBJ1-3; no clear D. V was cut by 10 bases and J by 3 bases, with 16 bases left in between. Germline CDR1 ENHRY, CDR2 SYGVKD. The CDR3 runs 14 residues. The CDR3 region is CANRGPDGGNTIYF. CDR3 sequence (DNA): TGTGCCAACCGCGGTCCAGACGGTGGAAACACCATATATTTT.

The sample holds a few counts of this clonotype. The V and J genes are TRBV4-1 and TRBJ2-3, with 9 nucleotides matching TRBD1. This CDR3 has 17 residues. Germline loops: CDR1 MGHRA, CDR2 YSYEKL. V lost 5 bases and J lost 0; bases outside the gene matches: 9. CDR3 DNA sequence: TGCGCCAGCAGCGAAATACACAGGGGGCTTAGCACAGATACGCAGTATTTT. It encodes CASSEIHRGLSTDTQYF.

V is TRBV6-1 and J is TRBJ2-5; perhaps TRBD2 as D (6 bases). Germline CDR1 is MNHNS and CDR2 is SASEGT. The V gene lost 4 bases and the J gene lost 2 bases, with 14 bases spanning the gap. This CDR3 has 15 residues. CDR3 loop: CASSGRRRGQETQYF. The CDR3 region has the DNA TGTGCCAGCAGTGGCCGTAGGAGGGGACAAGAGACCCAGTACTTC.

This sequence joins TRBV3-1 and TRBJ2-1; tentative D call: TRBD1 (5 bases). The CDR3 contains 14 residues. The germline CDR1 and CDR2 sequences are LGHDT and YNNKEL (reference sequence). V lost 0 bases and J lost 5, with 8 bases in between. The DNA for the CDR3 is TGTGCCAGCAGCCAAGACGGCAGGGACAATGAGCAGTTCTTC. Amino acids: CASSQDGRDNEQFF.

This clonotype was recorded a few times. The rearrangement links TRBV20-1 to TRBJ2-3; maybe TRBD1 (5 bases). The CDR3 runs to 13 residues. Germline V gene lookup returns CDR1 DFQATT and CDR2 SNEGSKA (reference sequence). V gave up 3 bases and J gave up 2 bases, with 9 bases separating them. DNA of the CDR3: TGCAGTGCTAGGCAGGGCCACACAGATACGCAGTATTTT. Amino acid sequence: CSARQGHTDTQYF.

This clonotype was found many times. This chain links TRBV7-3 with TRBJ2-1; the D gene is possibly TRBD2 (7 bases). V gave up 0 bases and J gave up 9 bases, with 12 bases separating them. The V gene's germline CDR1 is SGHTA and CDR2 FQGTGA. The CDR3 runs 14 residues. The CDR3 is CASSLTGGPGEQFF. CDR3 nucleotide sequence: TGTGCCAGCAGCTTAACGGGGGGGCCTGGTGAGCAGTTCTTC.

V and J are TRBV7-2 and TRBJ2-5, with 10 nucleotides matching TRBD2. The CDR3 loop spans 19 amino acids. The germline V gene has CDR1 SGHTA and CDR2 FQGNSA. V dropped 1 base and J dropped 1; count of bases not matched to a gene: 12. CDR3 residues: CASSLVGFGSGGAQETQYF. In nucleotides, the CDR3 is TGTGCCAGCAGCTTAGTGGGGTTTGGGAGCGGGGGGGCCCAAGAGACCCAGTACTTC.

In nucleotides, the CDR3 is TGTGCCAGCAGCCACGACTTCGAGGGCGAGCAGTACTTC. It is translated as CASSHDFEGEQYF. This sequence joins TRBV7-6 and TRBJ2-5, with D tentatively TRBD2 (5 bases). The J call could be wrong; TRBJ2-7 is a better fit for the DNA end. The CDR3 consists of 13 residues. The germline V gene encodes CDR1 SGHVS and CDR2 FNYEAQ.

This clonotype was observed a few times. The V and J genes are TRBV4-1 and TRBJ2-3, with TRBD2 matching 7 bases. Germline CDR1 is MGHRA and CDR2 is YSYEKL. This CDR3 has 18 amino acids. J lost 2 bases, V lost 0 bases, and 11 bases had no gene match. CDR3 in amino acids: CASSQEAGLLAFTDTQYF. For the CDR3, the DNA is TGCGCCAGCAGCCAAGAAGCGGGACTTCTTGCCTTCACAGATACGCAGTATTTT.

This chain uses TRBV20-1 with TRBJ2-5; 9 bases are shared with TRBD1. The J call is uncertain, as TRBJ2-7 better fits the DNA end. The V gene's germline CDR1 is DFQATT and CDR2 SNEGSKA (reference sequence). The CDR3 runs 15 residues. The CDR3: CSASLEQGARYEQYF. The DNA for the CDR3 is TGCAGTGCTAGCTTGGAACAGGGGGCGAGATACGAGCAGTACTTC.

The chain links TRBV5-4 to TRBJ1-2; D not resolved. The germline V and J ends were trimmed by 4 bases and 3 bases, with 22 bases remaining between them. The CDR3 is made up of 17 amino acids. Germline loops: CDR1 SGHNT, CDR2 YYREEE (reference sequence). DNA of the CDR3: TGTGCCAGCAGCCCGGAGGCAGGAACCCTTTGGGACTATGGCTACACCTTC. Residues: CASSPEAGTLWDYGYTF.

This clonotype was recorded a few times. In nucleotides, the CDR3 is TGTGCCAGCAGCGTACTAGCGCGGGATGAGACCCAGTACTTC. As protein: CASSVLARDETQYF. The chain is built from TRBV7-6 and TRBJ2-5; 7 bases are a match to TRBD2. The CDR3 is made up of 14 amino acids. V gave up 5 bases and J gave up 5 bases; unmatched junction bases: 8. Germline CDR1 is SGHVS and CDR2 is FNYEAQ. Looking up the rest from reference TRBV7-6 and TRBJ2-5 gives the full variable domain: GAGVSQSPRYKVTKRGQDVALRCDPISGHVSLYWYRQALGQGPEFLTYFNYEAQQDKSGLPNDRFSAERPEGSISTLTIQRTEQRDSAMYRCASSVLARDETQYFGPGTRLLVL.

The V and J genes are TRBV20-1 and TRBJ1-4; possible D gene TRBD1, 6 bases. The V gene lost 2 bases and the J gene lost 10 bases, with 23 bases spanning the gap. The CDR3 consists of 16 residues. The germline gives CDR1 DFQATT, CDR2 SNEGSKA (reference sequence). CDR3: CSARPTARGRSGKLFF. The CDR3 coding sequence is TGCAGTGCTAGACCAACCGCCCGGGGGCGGAGCGGAAAACTGTTTTTT.

In nucleotides, the CDR3 is TGCAGTGCTAGTTTTTTGAGCGCGTATGGCTACACCTTC. Translated: CSASFLSAYGYTF. This chain joins TRBV20-1 and TRBJ1-2; no firm D call. Germline V gives CDR1 DFQATT, CDR2 SNEGSKA (reference sequence). The CDR3 totals 13 residues. V was pared by 3 bases and J by 5 bases, with 13 bases between.

This clonotype was observed many times. This sequence joins TRBV6-6 and TRBJ2-5; tentative D call: TRBD2 (6 bases). The CDR3 consists of 12 residues. The V and J ends lost 10 bases and 5 bases respectively, with 14 bases between them. Germline values: CDR1 MNHNY, CDR2 SVGAGI (reference sequence). CDR3 in amino acids: CATTGLAETQYF. The CDR3 DNA sequence: TGTGCCACCACGGGTCTAGCGGAGACCCAGTACTTC.

This chain joins TRBV10-3 and TRBJ1-5; no clear D gene. V was cut by 2 bases and J by 7 bases, with 12 bases left in between. Germline CDR1 and CDR2: ENHRY and SYGVKD. The CDR3 length is 14 residues. The CDR3 sequence is CAISEAIGLQPQHF. The CDR3 DNA reads as TGTGCCATCAGTGAGGCCATTGGCCTACAGCCCCAGCATTTT.

The chain is built from TRBV6-6 and TRBJ1-5, with no clear D. V lost 7 bases, J lost 5 bases, and 15 bases lay in between. This CDR3 region has 14 residues. Germline CDR1 reads MNHNY; CDR2 reads SVGAGI (reference sequence). CDR3 region: CASTSGSSYQPQHF. As DNA, the CDR3 is TGTGCCAGCACCTCGGGCAGCTCATATCAGCCCCAGCATTTT.